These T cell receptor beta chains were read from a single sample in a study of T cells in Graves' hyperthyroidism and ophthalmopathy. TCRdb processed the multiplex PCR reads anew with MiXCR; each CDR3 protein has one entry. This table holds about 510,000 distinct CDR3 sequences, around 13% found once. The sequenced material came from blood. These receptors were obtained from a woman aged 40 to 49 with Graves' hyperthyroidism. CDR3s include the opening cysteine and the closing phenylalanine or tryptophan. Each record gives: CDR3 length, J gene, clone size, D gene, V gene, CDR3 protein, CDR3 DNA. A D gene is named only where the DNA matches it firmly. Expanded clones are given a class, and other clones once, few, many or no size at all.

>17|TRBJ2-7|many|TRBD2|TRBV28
CASSSTLGLAGYYEQYF
TGTGCCAGCAGCTCGACCTTGGGACTAGCGGGATACTACGAGCAGTACTTC
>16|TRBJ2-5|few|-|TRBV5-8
CASSLLKTGTQETQYF
TGTGCCAGCAGCTTGCTGAAAACAGGGACGCAAGAGACCCAGTACTTC
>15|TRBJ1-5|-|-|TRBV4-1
CASSQVRYSNQPQHF
TGCGCCAGCAGCCAAGTCAGATATAGCAATCAGCCCCAGCATTTT
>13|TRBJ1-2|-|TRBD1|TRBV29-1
CSVGGTVDYGYTF
TGCAGCGTTGGCGGGACAGTGGACTATGGCTACACCTTC
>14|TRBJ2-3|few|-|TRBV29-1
CSVDKTALADTQYF
TGCAGCGTTGATAAGACAGCCCTGGCAGATACGCAGTATTTT
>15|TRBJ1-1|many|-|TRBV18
CASSPPTTVGTEAFF
TGTGCCAGCTCACCACCGACAACAGTTGGCACTGAAGCTTTCTTT
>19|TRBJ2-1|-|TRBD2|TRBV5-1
CASSLDSGTSGASYNEQFF
TGCGCCAGCAGCTTGGACTCCGGGACTAGCGGGGCTTCCTACAATGAGCAGTTCTTC
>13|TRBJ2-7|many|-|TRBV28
CASSPPVTYEQYF
TGTGCCAGCAGTCCTCCCGTCACCTACGAGCAGTACTTC
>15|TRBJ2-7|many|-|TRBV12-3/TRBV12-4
CASSSPRTVTSEQYF
TGTGCCAGCAGTTCCCCCCGGACGGTAACCTCCGAGCAGTACTTC
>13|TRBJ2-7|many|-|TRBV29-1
CSVEASEPYEQYF
TGCAGCGTTGAAGCCTCGGAACCCTACGAGCAGTACTTC
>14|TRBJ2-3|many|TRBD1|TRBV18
CASSPGQAADTQYF
TGTGCCAGCTCACCGGGACAGGCAGCAGATACGCAGTATTTT
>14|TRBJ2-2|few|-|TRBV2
CASVNRWNTGELFF
TGTGCCAGCGTTAATCGCTGGAACACCGGGGAGCTGTTTTTT
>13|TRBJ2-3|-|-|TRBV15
CATSRDDADTQYF
TGTGCCACCAGCAGAGATGACGCAGATACGCAGTATTTT
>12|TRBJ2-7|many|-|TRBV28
CASSLAGYEQYF
TGCGCCAGCAGCTTGGCCGGGTACGAGCAGTACTTC
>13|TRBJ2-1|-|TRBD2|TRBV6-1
CASSVGRDYEQFF
TGTGCCAGCAGTGTTGGGAGGGACTACGAGCAGTTCTTC
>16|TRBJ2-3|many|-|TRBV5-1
CASSLGSGVRTDTQYF
TGCGCCAGCAGCTTGGGTAGCGGAGTTCGAACAGATACGCAGTATTTT
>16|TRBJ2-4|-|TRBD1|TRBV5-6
CASRRTGWPVEDIQYF
TGTGCCAGCAGGAGGACAGGATGGCCCGTTGAAGACATTCAGTACTTC
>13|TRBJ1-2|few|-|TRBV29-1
CSASESDNYGYTF
TGCAGCGCCTCCGAGTCGGACAACTATGGCTACACCTTC
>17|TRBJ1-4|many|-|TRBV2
CASSELMDRATNEKLFF
TGTGCCAGCAGTGAACTTATGGACCGGGCAACTAATGAAAAACTGTTTTTT
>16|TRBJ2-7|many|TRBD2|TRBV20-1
CSAREETSGVKGEQYF
TGCAGTGCTAGAGAGGAGACTAGCGGGGTAAAGGGGGAGCAGTACTTC
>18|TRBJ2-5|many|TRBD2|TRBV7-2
CASSLSSLTSGSQETQYF
TGTGCCAGCAGCTTATCATCCCTCACTAGCGGGAGTCAAGAGACCCAGTACTTC
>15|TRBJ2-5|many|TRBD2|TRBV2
CASSVTSGRGETQYF
TGTGCCAGCAGCGTAACTAGCGGGCGCGGGGAGACCCAGTACTTC
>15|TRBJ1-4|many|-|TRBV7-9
CASSPPGLANEKLFF
TGTGCCAGCAGCCCTCCGGGGCTGGCTAATGAAAAACTGTTTTTT
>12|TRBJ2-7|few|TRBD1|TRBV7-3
CASSEYRDRQYF
TGTGCCAGCAGCGAGTACCGGGACAGGCAGTACTTC
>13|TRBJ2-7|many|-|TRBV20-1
CSAEDGISYEQYF
TGCAGTGCTGAGGACGGGATATCCTACGAGCAGTACTTC
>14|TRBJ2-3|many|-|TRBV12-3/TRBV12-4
CASTAGQRSDTQYF
TGTGCCAGCACCGCGGGACAGCGATCGGATACGCAGTATTTT
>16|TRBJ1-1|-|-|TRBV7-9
CASSLSGGHMNTEAFF
TGTGCCAGCAGCTTATCCGGGGGGCATATGAACACTGAAGCTTTCTTT
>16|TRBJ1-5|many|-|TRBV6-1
CASLLYPGVSNQPQHF
TGTGCCAGCCTTCTCTACCCGGGGGTTAGCAATCAGCCCCAGCATTTT
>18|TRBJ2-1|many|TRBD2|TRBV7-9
CASSTPTSGSQVYNEQFF
TGTGCCAGCAGCACGCCGACTAGCGGGAGCCAGGTGTACAATGAGCAGTTCTTC
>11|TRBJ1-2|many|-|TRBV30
CAWTGVGGYTF
TGTGCCTGGACGGGGGTAGGTGGCTACACCTTC
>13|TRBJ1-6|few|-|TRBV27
CASRRRDNSPLHF
TGTGCCAGCAGGAGGAGAGATAATTCACCCCTCCACTTT
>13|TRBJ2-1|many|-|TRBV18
CASSPPVGREQFF
TGTGCCAGCTCACCACCGGTGGGGCGGGAGCAGTTCTTC